These 8 T cell receptor beta chains came from one sample sequenced in a study of blood T cell repertoires in COVID-19. Assay: immunoSEQ multiplex PCR; the TCRdb copy retains only in-frame clones and omits some. In the table there are 200,000 to 300,000 clones, under 90% of which are singletons. Specimen: peripheral blood. All receptors come from a human donor in a cohort sampled during active COVID-19.

The chain links TRBV3-1 (or the pseudogene TRBV3-2) to TRBJ1-6; 7 bases are shared with TRBD1. Trimming at V came to 4 bases and at J to 11 bases, leaving 5 bases not matched to a gene. CDR1 is LGHDT, CDR2 YNNKEL, per germline (reference sequence). The CDR3 is 13 amino acids. CDR3 residues: CASSPDRDAPLHF. The CDR3 region has the DNA TGTGCCAGCAGCCCTGACAGGGATGCACCCCTCCACTTT.

The chain recombines TRBV7-2 with TRBJ2-6, with TRBD1 matching 9 bases. The CDR3 is 18 residues long. The germline V gene has CDR1 SGHTA and CDR2 FQGNSA. With 1 base clipped from V and 0 bases from J, the junction kept 4 bases outside the gene matches. Here the CDR3 reads CASSLGGTGRSGANVLTF. CDR3 DNA sequence: TGTGCCAGCAGCTTAGGCGGGACAGGGCGCTCTGGGGCCAACGTCCTGACTTTC.

This clone was recorded a few times. The rearrangement uses TRBV18 and TRBJ1-5; TRBD1 agrees at 7 bases. The V gene's germline CDR1 is KGHSH and CDR2 LQKENI. Germline trimming cut 3 bases from V and 2 bases from J; bases unmatched to any gene: 7. CDR3 size: 16 residues. The CDR3 region is CASSPEGGRGNQPQHF. In DNA, the CDR3 is TGTGCCAGCTCACCGGAAGGGGGCAGGGGCAATCAGCCCCAGCATTTT.

The chain has TRBV19 and TRBJ1-5, with D hard to call. Per germline, CDR1 LNHDA and CDR2 SQIVND (reference sequence). This CDR3 comprises 15 residues. V dropped 4 bases and J dropped 0 bases, with 10 bases sitting between them. CDR3 protein: CASSRELSSNQPQHF. For the CDR3, the DNA is TGTGCCAGTAGTAGAGAACTGTCTAGCAATCAGCCCCAGCATTTT.

This clone was recorded only once. The genes are TRBV11-2 and TRBJ2-5; TRBD2 matches at 11 bases. The CDR3 spans 17 residues. The junction had 11 bases not matched to a gene; V was cut back by 4 bases and J by 4 bases. CDR1 is SGHAT, CDR2 FQNNGV, per germline. CDR3 in amino acids: CASSSFSGGAVRETQYF. As DNA, the CDR3 is TGTGCCAGCAGCTCCTTTAGCGGGGGGGCCGTTCGAGAGACCCAGTACTTC.

The V gene is TRBV5-1, the J gene TRBJ1-1, with D unresolved. CDR3 length: 14 amino acids. Germline assignment: CDR1 SGHRS and CDR2 YFSETQ. V was shortened by 3 bases and J by 3 bases, with 12 bases between the two germline ends. DNA for the CDR3: TGCGCCAGCAGCTACTCAGGATGGGACACTGAAGCTTTCTTT. Protein: CASSYSGWDTEAFF. The full variable domain, completed using reference TRBV5-1 and TRBJ1-1, is KAGVTQTPRYLIKTRGQQVTLSCSPISGHRSVSWYQQTPGQGLQFLFEYFSETQRNKGNFPGRFSGRQFSNSRSEMNVSTLELGDSALYLCASSYSGWDTEAFFGQGTRLTVV.

This chain connects TRBV6-5 to TRBJ1-1; D not resolved. The CDR3 contains 15 residues. Germline V gene lookup returns CDR1 MNHEY and CDR2 SVGAGI. Trimming left V 1 base short and J 0 bases short, with 9 bases between. This CDR3 reads CASSYYPDMNTEAFF. The CDR3 DNA sequence: TGTGCCAGCAGTTACTACCCAGATATGAACACTGAAGCTTTCTTT.

This clone appeared once. The V and J genes are TRBV7-9 and TRBJ1-2, with a possible D match to TRBD1 (6 bases). Germline V CDR1 and CDR2: SEHNR, FQNEAQ (reference sequence). V shed 2 bases and J shed 8 bases, with 18 bases lying between them. This CDR3 spans 15 amino acids. CDR3 sequence (DNA): TGTGCCAGCAGCTTACACAGGGTCCCGGCTGAGGGCTACACCTTC. It translates to CASSLHRVPAEGYTF.